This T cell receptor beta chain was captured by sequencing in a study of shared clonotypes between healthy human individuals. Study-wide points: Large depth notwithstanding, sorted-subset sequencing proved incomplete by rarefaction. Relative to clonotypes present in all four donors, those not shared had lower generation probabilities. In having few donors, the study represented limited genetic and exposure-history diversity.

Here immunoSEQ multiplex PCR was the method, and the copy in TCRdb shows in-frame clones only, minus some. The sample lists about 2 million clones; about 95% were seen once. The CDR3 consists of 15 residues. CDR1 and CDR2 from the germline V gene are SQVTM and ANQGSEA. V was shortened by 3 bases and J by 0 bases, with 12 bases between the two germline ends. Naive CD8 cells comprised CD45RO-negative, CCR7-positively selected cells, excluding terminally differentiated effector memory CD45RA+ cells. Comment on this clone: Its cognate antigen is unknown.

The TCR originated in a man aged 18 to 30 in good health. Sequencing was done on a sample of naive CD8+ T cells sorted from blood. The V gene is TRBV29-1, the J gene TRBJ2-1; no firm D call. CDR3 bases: TGCAGCGTTGACTCTGGAGCAAGCTCCTACAATGAGCAGTTCTTC. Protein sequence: CSVDSGASSYNEQFF.